This T cell receptor beta chain was documented in a study of Tregs in tolerant kidney transplant recipients. A remark on this clone: Its target is not known.

Here immunoSEQ multiplex PCR was the method, and the copy in TCRdb shows in-frame clones only, minus some. The sample holds around 78,000 clones; less than 95% are singletons and the top ten take 0.34%. The CDR3 runs to 15 residues. Germline lookup yields CDR1 MNHEY and CDR2 SMNVEV (reference sequence). Findings of the study overall: Expanding Tregs on activated donor B cells appeared to best identify donor-specific TCRbeta clones. Nucleotide sequences could not be compared across some patients' samples due to primer changes. Biological reproducibility was not directly addressed in this study. The small number of patients limits these findings pending further validation.

Sequencing was performed on Tregs from blood, taken before the transplant. The chain carries TRBV27 and TRBJ2-5; D might be TRBD1 (5 bases). The DNA matches TRBJ2-7 better at its end, which makes the J call doubtful. This receptor was identified in a human donor who received a combined kidney and bone marrow transplant. CDR3 amino acids: CASSLKDTGPYEQYF. The DNA for the CDR3 is TGTGCCAGCAGTTTGAAGGACACGGGCCCCTACGAGCAGTACTTC.